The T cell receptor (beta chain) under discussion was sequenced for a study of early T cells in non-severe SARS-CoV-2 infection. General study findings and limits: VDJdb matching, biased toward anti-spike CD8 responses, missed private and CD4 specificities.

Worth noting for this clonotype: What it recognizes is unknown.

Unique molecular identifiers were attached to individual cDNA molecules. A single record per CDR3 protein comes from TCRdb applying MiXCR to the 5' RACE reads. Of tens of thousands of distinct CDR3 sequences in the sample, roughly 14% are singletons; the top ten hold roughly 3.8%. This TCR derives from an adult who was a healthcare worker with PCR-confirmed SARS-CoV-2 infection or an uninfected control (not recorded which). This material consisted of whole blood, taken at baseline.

The CDR3 DNA reads as TGTGCCAGCAGCTTAGCCATGCCAGATACGCAGTATTTT. Translated: CASSLAMPDTQYF. This chain uses TRBV7-2 with TRBJ2-3; D gene ambiguous. The ends were cut back, 0 bases at V and 4 bases at J, with 5 bases in the middle. Per germline, CDR1 SGHTA and CDR2 FQGNSA. The CDR3 is made up of 13 amino acids.